This T cell receptor (beta chain) was sequenced during a study of T cell repertoires in cytomegalovirus infection. Study background: TCR beta signatures that were public indicated CMV infection and matching HLA type. General study findings and limits: Using cumulative public TCR beta family frequency, the authors identified those who carried CMV together with the relevant HLA. CMV-specific TCR beta clonotypes restricted by HLA-C dominated the ex vivo response.

About this clonotype: What it binds is not known.

CDR1 and CDR2 from the germline V gene are SEHNR and FQNEAQ (reference sequence). The CDR3 contains 22 residues. With 5 bases clipped from V and 4 bases from J, the junction kept 29 bases outside the gene matches. TCRdb analysed the reads with MiXCR anew, one entry per CDR3 protein. Of some 400,000 distinct CDR3 sequences listed, approximately 31% are singletons. This sequence was found in a human donor in good health (CMV status not recorded). Some clones in this sample may be carry-over from other donors' samples. Sequencing was performed on PBMCs. The chain uses TRBV7-9 and TRBJ2-1, with 7 positions matching TRBD2. The CDR3 is CASSPGRAGGVRPARPYNEQFF. CDR3 nucleotides: TGTGCCAGCAGCCCGGGGAGGGCTGGAGGGGTACGTCCCGCCCGACCTTACAATGAGCAGTTCTTC.